The sequence of this T cell receptor beta chain was determined in a study of T cell responses to AZD1222 COVID-19 vaccine. Study observations and caveats: A mostly white British donor set with more females was recruited, and clonal diversity was possibly underestimated. Just five or six AZD1222 recipients were seropositive at baseline.

V lost 6 bases, J lost 4 bases, and 9 bases stayed unmatched. CDR1 is SQVTM, CDR2 ANQGSEA, per germline. This CDR3 is built from 15 residues. Here immunoSEQ multiplex PCR was the method, and the copy in TCRdb shows in-frame clones only, minus some. The data contain some 170,000 clones, around 90% of them singletons. To note about this clone: Antigen specificity is unknown.

This specimen consisted of peripheral blood, obtained on day 0 of AZD1222 vaccination. The chain combines TRBV29-1 with TRBJ2-1; TRBD2 matches at 10 bases. The sequence was collected from an adult in good health. In DNA form, the CDR3 reads TGCAGCGTGACCCCCCCTAGCGGGAGTTACAATGAGCAGTTCTTC. Its protein product is CSVTPPSGSYNEQFF.